This is a list of T cell receptor beta chains from one sample in a study of cytomegalovirus exposure and HLA in healthy donors. Some clones are missing from TCRdb's copy, which holds only in-frame ones; the method was immunoSEQ multiplex PCR. Of roughly 130,000 clones detected, around 75% appear once; the ten largest clones hold over 2%. Sequenced material: PBMCs. The receptors were sampled from a man aged 30 to 45 in good health and CMV-seronegative. CDR3s include the opening cysteine and the closing phenylalanine or tryptophan. The order of the fields is J gene, V gene, clone size, D gene, CDR3 protein, CDR3 DNA. A D gene is named only where the DNA matches it firmly. Expanded clones get a size class; other rows say once, few or many, or leave the size out.

j_call: TRBJ2-1
v_call: TRBV7-8
clone_size: few
d_call: TRBD2
cdr3_aa: CASSFRLAGAVSSYNEQFF
cdr3_nt: TGTGCCAGCAGCTTCCGACTAGCGGGGGCCGTGAGCTCCTACAATGAGCAGTTCTTC

j_call: TRBJ2-2
v_call: TRBV15
clone_size: .
d_call: TRBD1
cdr3_aa: CATSRNLGTGQRGTGELFF
cdr3_nt: TGTGCCACCAGCAGAAACCTCGGGACAGGTCAACGTGGCACCGGGGAGCTGTTTTTT

j_call: TRBJ1-2
v_call: TRBV23-1
clone_size: .
d_call: .
cdr3_aa: CASRKGRWQGSFYDGYTF
cdr3_nt: TGCGCCAGCAGGAAGGGGAGGTGGCAGGGCTCTTTTTACGATGGCTACACCTTC

j_call: TRBJ1-2
v_call: TRBV28
clone_size: .
d_call: TRBD1
cdr3_aa: CASSWGTGALYGYTF
cdr3_nt: TGTGCCAGCAGTTGGGGGACAGGGGCCCTCTATGGCTACACCTTC

j_call: TRBJ2-3
v_call: TRBV19
clone_size: .
d_call: TRBD1
cdr3_aa: CASDRGTDTQYF
cdr3_nt: TGTGCCAGCGACAGGGGCACAGATACGCAGTATTTT

j_call: TRBJ2-3
v_call: TRBV28
clone_size: .
d_call: .
cdr3_aa: CASSPRVLLFTDTQYF
cdr3_nt: TGTGCCAGCAGCCCCCGGGTCCTCCTTTTCACAGATACGCAGTATTTT

j_call: TRBJ1-1
v_call: TRBV5-1
clone_size: .
d_call: TRBD1
cdr3_aa: CASSLGTGEAFF
cdr3_nt: TGCGCCAGCAGCCTTGGGACAGGGGAAGCTTTCTTT

j_call: TRBJ2-3
v_call: TRBV5-1
clone_size: .
d_call: TRBD2
cdr3_aa: CASSLVAGVGDTQYF
cdr3_nt: TGCGCCAGCAGCTTGGTGGCGGGGGTCGGAGATACGCAGTATTTT

j_call: TRBJ1-4
v_call: TRBV5-6
clone_size: .
d_call: TRBD1
cdr3_aa: CASSLAITGGEEKLFF
cdr3_nt: TGTGCCAGCAGCTTGGCAATAACAGGGGGTGAAGAAAAACTGTTTTTT

j_call: TRBJ1-3
v_call: TRBV9
clone_size: once
d_call: .
cdr3_aa: CASSVYDNASGNTIYF
cdr3_nt: TGTGCCAGCAGCGTATATGACAATGCCTCTGGAAACACCATATATTTT

j_call: TRBJ1-2
v_call: TRBV12-5
clone_size: .
d_call: .
cdr3_aa: CASGLTTGLSGYTF
cdr3_nt: TGTGCTAGTGGTTTGACCACAGGGTTAAGTGGCTACACCTTC

j_call: TRBJ1-5
v_call: TRBV25-1
clone_size: .
d_call: .
cdr3_aa: CASSTGSGPQHF
cdr3_nt: TGTGCCAGCAGTACAGGGTCAGGGCCCCAGCATTTT

j_call: TRBJ2-3
v_call: TRBV5-1
clone_size: .
d_call: TRBD1
cdr3_aa: CASSPTGGRSTDTQYF
cdr3_nt: TGCGCCAGCAGCCCGACAGGGGGCCGGAGCACAGATACGCAGTATTTT

j_call: TRBJ2-5
v_call: TRBV5-1
clone_size: .
d_call: .
cdr3_aa: CASSLSRGGETQYF
cdr3_nt: TGCGCCAGCAGCTTGTCCCGGGGTGGGGAGACCCAGTACTTC

j_call: TRBJ2-1
v_call: TRBV11-2
clone_size: few
d_call: .
cdr3_aa: CASSPQDRFRNNEQFF
cdr3_nt: TGTGCCAGCAGCCCCCAGGACAGATTCAGGAACAATGAGCAGTTCTTC

j_call: TRBJ1-3
v_call: TRBV6-5
clone_size: few
d_call: .
cdr3_aa: CASSYSTTRNTIYF
cdr3_nt: TGTGCCAGCAGTTACTCGACTACTAGAAACACCATATATTTT

j_call: TRBJ2-1
v_call: TRBV5-1
clone_size: .
d_call: TRBD1
cdr3_aa: CASSFPGGNEQFF
cdr3_nt: TGCGCCAGCAGCTTCCCAGGGGGCAATGAGCAGTTCTTC

j_call: TRBJ2-6
v_call: TRBV4-3
clone_size: .
d_call: .
cdr3_aa: CASSQDLGAGANVLTF
cdr3_nt: TGCGCCAGCAGCCAAGATTTAGGGGCTGGGGCCAACGTCCTGACTTTC

j_call: TRBJ2-7
v_call: TRBV14
clone_size: .
d_call: TRBD1
cdr3_aa: CASSRTGGEFKQYF
cdr3_nt: TGTGCCAGCAGCCGGACAGGGGGCGAATTCAAGCAGTACTTC

j_call: TRBJ2-7
v_call: TRBV6-1
clone_size: once
d_call: TRBD1
cdr3_aa: CAIRGTGLDEQYF
cdr3_nt: TGTGCCATCCGCGGGACAGGGCTGGACGAGCAGTACTTC

j_call: TRBJ1-2
v_call: TRBV2
clone_size: .
d_call: TRBD1
cdr3_aa: CASRGQGDYGYTF
cdr3_nt: TGTGCCAGCCGCGGACAGGGAGACTATGGCTACACCTTC

j_call: TRBJ2-7
v_call: TRBV5-4
clone_size: .
d_call: TRBD1
cdr3_aa: CASSLGDRPYEQYF
cdr3_nt: TGTGCCAGCAGCTTGGGGGACAGACCCTACGAGCAGTACTTC

j_call: TRBJ1-1
v_call: TRBV2
clone_size: .
d_call: .
cdr3_aa: CASRKGAGRDTEAFF
cdr3_nt: TGTGCCAGCAGAAAAGGTGCAGGGAGGGACACTGAAGCTTTCTTT

j_call: TRBJ2-2
v_call: TRBV15
clone_size: .
d_call: TRBD2
cdr3_aa: CATSRASGGNTGELFF
cdr3_nt: TGTGCCACCAGCAGGGCTAGCGGGGGAAACACCGGGGAGCTGTTTTTT

j_call: TRBJ2-3
v_call: TRBV5-4
clone_size: .
d_call: TRBD2
cdr3_aa: CASSPQRGPVAQYF
cdr3_nt: TGTGCCAGCAGCCCCCAGCGGGGTCCAGTAGCGCAGTATTTT

j_call: TRBJ2-5
v_call: TRBV5-1
clone_size: .
d_call: TRBD1
cdr3_aa: CASSLEDRAMGAQYF
cdr3_nt: TGCGCCAGCAGCTTGGAGGACAGGGCCATGGGGGCCCAGTACTTC

j_call: TRBJ2-2
v_call: TRBV6-5
clone_size: few
d_call: .
cdr3_aa: CASRQEGGELFF
cdr3_nt: TGTGCCAGCCGGCAGGAAGGCGGGGAGCTGTTTTTT

j_call: TRBJ2-3
v_call: TRBV18
clone_size: .
d_call: .
cdr3_aa: CASSLPAVAADTQYF
cdr3_nt: TGTGCCAGCTCCCTTCCGGCGGTAGCCGCAGATACGCAGTATTTT

j_call: TRBJ1-2
v_call: TRBV7-2
clone_size: .
d_call: .
cdr3_aa: CASSLSAIPSYGYTF
cdr3_nt: TGTGCCAGCAGCTTAAGCGCTATACCCTCCTATGGCTACACCTTC

j_call: TRBJ2-1
v_call: TRBV19
clone_size: .
d_call: .
cdr3_aa: CASSTGATGYEQFF
cdr3_nt: TGTGCCAGTAGTACGGGAGCTACAGGATATGAGCAGTTCTTC

j_call: TRBJ1-2
v_call: TRBV27
clone_size: .
d_call: TRBD1
cdr3_aa: CASSQTGTAYGYTF
cdr3_nt: TGTGCCAGCAGCCAAACCGGGACAGCCTATGGCTACACCTTC

j_call: TRBJ2-3
v_call: TRBV5-4
clone_size: .
d_call: TRBD1
cdr3_aa: CASSLKGTGTDTQYF
cdr3_nt: TGTGCCAGCAGCCTAAAGGGGACAGGCACAGATACGCAGTATTTT

j_call: TRBJ2-7
v_call: TRBV10-1
clone_size: .
d_call: TRBD2
cdr3_aa: CASSDRTGGAYEQYF
cdr3_nt: TGCGCCAGCAGTGACCGGACGGGGGGGGCCTACGAGCAGTACTTC

j_call: TRBJ2-1
v_call: TRBV28
clone_size: .
d_call: .
cdr3_aa: CASDHQTGRNEQFF
cdr3_nt: TGTGCCAGCGACCATCAGACAGGTAGGAATGAGCAGTTCTTC

j_call: TRBJ1-1
v_call: TRBV2
clone_size: .
d_call: .
cdr3_aa: CASSVWTAMNTEAFF
cdr3_nt: TGTGCCAGCAGTGTCTGGACAGCCATGAACACTGAAGCTTTCTTT

j_call: TRBJ2-7
v_call: TRBV11-2
clone_size: .
d_call: TRBD1
cdr3_aa: CASSSGTGEGYEQYF
cdr3_nt: TGTGCCAGCAGCTCCGGGACAGGGGAGGGCTACGAGCAGTACTTC

j_call: TRBJ1-6
v_call: TRBV2
clone_size: .
d_call: TRBD1
cdr3_aa: CASSSQGQLNSPLHF
cdr3_nt: TGTGCCAGCAGTAGTCAGGGACAGCTTAATTCACCCCTCCACTTT

j_call: TRBJ2-4
v_call: TRBV27
clone_size: .
d_call: TRBD1
cdr3_aa: CASSRRQGAVKNIQYF
cdr3_nt: TGTGCCAGCAGTCGAAGACAGGGGGCTGTCAAAAACATTCAGTACTTC

j_call: TRBJ2-2
v_call: TRBV27
clone_size: .
d_call: .
cdr3_aa: CASSLARQRGTGELFF
cdr3_nt: TGTGCCAGCAGTTTAGCAAGACAAAGAGGGACCGGGGAGCTGTTTTTT

j_call: TRBJ1-6
v_call: TRBV9
clone_size: .
d_call: .
cdr3_aa: CASRGREYNSPLHF
cdr3_nt: TGTGCCAGCAGAGGCAGGGAATATAATTCACCCCTCCACTTT

j_call: TRBJ1-1
v_call: TRBV18
clone_size: .
d_call: .
cdr3_aa: CASSSGQNTEAFF
cdr3_nt: TGTGCCAGCTCCTCGGGACAAAACACTGAAGCTTTCTTT

j_call: TRBJ2-5
v_call: TRBV11-2
clone_size: .
d_call: .
cdr3_aa: CASSLAGLPVAQYF
cdr3_nt: TGTGCCAGCAGCTTAGCGGGACTCCCAGTCGCCCAGTACTTC

j_call: TRBJ1-6
v_call: TRBV11-2
clone_size: once
d_call: TRBD1
cdr3_aa: CASTGDRANSPLHF
cdr3_nt: TGTGCCAGCACCGGGGACAGGGCCAATTCACCCCTCCACTTT

j_call: TRBJ2-2
v_call: TRBV6-1
clone_size: .
d_call: TRBD2
cdr3_aa: CASSEEAGGPGELFF
cdr3_nt: TGTGCCAGCAGTGAAGAAGCGGGGGGGCCCGGGGAGCTGTTTTTT

j_call: TRBJ2-3
v_call: TRBV7-6
clone_size: .
d_call: TRBD2
cdr3_aa: CASSSQAGGPTDTQYF
cdr3_nt: TGTGCCAGCAGCTCCCAAGCGGGGGGGCCCACAGATACGCAGTATTTT

j_call: TRBJ2-5
v_call: TRBV7-2
clone_size: .
d_call: TRBD1
cdr3_aa: CASSLDRGGETQYF
cdr3_nt: TGTGCCAGCAGCTTAGACAGGGGCGGAGAGACCCAGTACTTC

j_call: TRBJ2-2
v_call: TRBV19
clone_size: .
d_call: TRBD1
cdr3_aa: CASSLRDSLSGELFF
cdr3_nt: TGTGCCAGTAGTCTAAGGGACAGCTTGAGCGGGGAGCTGTTTTTT

j_call: TRBJ2-3
v_call: TRBV6-1
clone_size: .
d_call: .
cdr3_aa: CASSEVFGSDTQYF
cdr3_nt: TGTGCCAGCAGTGAGGTCTTCGGGTCAGATACGCAGTATTTT

j_call: TRBJ1-3
v_call: TRBV4-3
clone_size: .
d_call: TRBD1
cdr3_aa: CASSQDRASGNTIYF
cdr3_nt: TGCGCCAGCAGCCAGGACAGGGCCTCTGGAAACACCATATATTTT

j_call: TRBJ1-6
v_call: TRBV29-1
clone_size: .
d_call: .
cdr3_aa: CSVQGTPNSPLHF
cdr3_nt: TGCAGCGTCCAAGGGACACCTAATTCACCCCTCCACTTT

j_call: TRBJ2-7
v_call: TRBV5-1
clone_size: .
d_call: .
cdr3_aa: CASSFRKGFDEQYF
cdr3_nt: TGCGCCAGCAGCTTCCGAAAGGGGTTCGACGAGCAGTACTTC

j_call: TRBJ2-1
v_call: TRBV5-1
clone_size: once
d_call: .
cdr3_aa: CASSPREPEGEQFF
cdr3_nt: TGCGCCAGCAGCCCTCGGGAGCCGGAGGGTGAGCAGTTCTTC